The clone carrying this T cell receptor beta chain has only a few counts. What it recognizes is unknown. This specimen comes from a study of blood T cells in healthy people across ages. Every sample had a minimum of 6 million PBMCs isolated. Study-level findings and limits: Expanded clonotype changes were possibly confounded by unknown donor CMV status. The unsorted PBMCs prevented any conclusive comparison of naive versus antigen-experienced cells.

Trimming left V 4 bases short and J 2 bases short, with 7 bases between. This CDR3 contains 12 residues. Germline V gives CDR1 SQVTM, CDR2 ANQGSEA. A sample-barcoded 5' primer and a J-beta primer mix were used in a second PCR of roughly 7 to 12 cycles. TCRdb processed the 5' RACE reads anew with MiXCR; each CDR3 protein has one entry. This table holds over a million distinct CDR3 sequences, about 42% found once. The specimen sequenced was blood. This chain connects TRBV29-1 to TRBJ2-3; D ambiguous. This TCR came from a woman under 30 in good health. The DNA of the CDR3 is TGCAGCGTTGGGTTCTACACAGATACGCAGTATTTT. This gives the protein CSVGFYTDTQYF.